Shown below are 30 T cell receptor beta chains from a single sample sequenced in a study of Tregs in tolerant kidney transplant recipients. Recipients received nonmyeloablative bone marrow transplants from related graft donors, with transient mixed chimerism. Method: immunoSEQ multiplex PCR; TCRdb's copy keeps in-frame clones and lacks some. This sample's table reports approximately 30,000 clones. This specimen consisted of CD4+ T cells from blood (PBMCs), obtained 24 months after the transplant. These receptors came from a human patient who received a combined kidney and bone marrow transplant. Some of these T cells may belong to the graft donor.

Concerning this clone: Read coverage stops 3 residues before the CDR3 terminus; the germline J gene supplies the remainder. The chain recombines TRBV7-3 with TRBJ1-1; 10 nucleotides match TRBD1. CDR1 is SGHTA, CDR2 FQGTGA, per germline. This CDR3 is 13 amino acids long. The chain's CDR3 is CASSTGGQGRAFF. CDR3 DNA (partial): TGTGCCAGCAGCACCGGGGGACAGGGGCGA.

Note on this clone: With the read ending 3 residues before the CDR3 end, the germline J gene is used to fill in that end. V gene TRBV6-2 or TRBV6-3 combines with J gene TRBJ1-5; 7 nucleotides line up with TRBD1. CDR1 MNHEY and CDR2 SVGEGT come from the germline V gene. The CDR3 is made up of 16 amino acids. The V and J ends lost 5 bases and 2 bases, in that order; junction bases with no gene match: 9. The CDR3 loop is CASSGLLGQGNQPQHF. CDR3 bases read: TGTGCCAGCAGTGGACTACTTGGACAGGGCAATCAGCCC.

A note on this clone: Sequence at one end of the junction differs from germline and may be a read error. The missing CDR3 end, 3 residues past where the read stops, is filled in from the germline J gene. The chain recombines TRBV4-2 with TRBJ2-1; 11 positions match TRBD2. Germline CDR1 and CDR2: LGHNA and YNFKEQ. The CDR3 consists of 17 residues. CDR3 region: CASSQDLGLAVYNEQFF. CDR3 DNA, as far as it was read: TGCGCCAGCAGCCAAGATCTGGGACTAGCGGTTTACAATGAG.

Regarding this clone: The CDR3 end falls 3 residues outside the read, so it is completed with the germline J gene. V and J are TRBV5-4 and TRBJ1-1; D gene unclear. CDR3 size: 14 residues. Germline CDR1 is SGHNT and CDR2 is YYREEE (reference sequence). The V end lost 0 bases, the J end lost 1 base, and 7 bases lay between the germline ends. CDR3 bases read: TGTGCCAGCAGCTTGGGCGCAGGGAACACTGAA. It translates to CASSLGAGNTE. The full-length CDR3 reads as CASSLGAGNTEAFF.

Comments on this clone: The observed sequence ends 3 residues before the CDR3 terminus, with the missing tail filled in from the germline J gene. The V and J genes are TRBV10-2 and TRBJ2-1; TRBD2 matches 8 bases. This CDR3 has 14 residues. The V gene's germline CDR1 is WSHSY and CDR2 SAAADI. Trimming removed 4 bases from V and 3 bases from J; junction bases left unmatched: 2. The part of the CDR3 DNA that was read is TGCGCCAGCAGTGCCGGGACTAGCTACAATGAG. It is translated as CASSAGTSYNE. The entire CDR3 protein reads CASSAGTSYNEQFF.

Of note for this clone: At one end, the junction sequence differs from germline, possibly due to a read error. This chain's CDR3 is CSAEAGGSSNEQFF. The covered CDR3 bases are TGCAGTGCTGAAGCGGGAGGGTCCTCCAATGAG. The chain recombines TRBV20-1 with TRBJ2-1, with TRBD2 identical over 10 bases. The read is 3 residues too short to cover the CDR3 end, so that end is filled in from the germline J gene. This CDR3 has 14 residues. CDR1 and CDR2 (germline): DFQATT, SNEGSKA (reference sequence).

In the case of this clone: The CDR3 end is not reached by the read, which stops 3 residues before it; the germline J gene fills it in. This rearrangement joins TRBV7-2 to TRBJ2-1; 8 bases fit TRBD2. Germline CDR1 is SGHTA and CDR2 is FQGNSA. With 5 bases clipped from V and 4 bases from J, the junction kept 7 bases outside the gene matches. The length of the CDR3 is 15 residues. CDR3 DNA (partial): TGTGCCAGCAGCAAGAGCGGGAGTGAATACAATGAG. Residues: CASSKSGSEYNE. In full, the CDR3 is CASSKSGSEYNEQFF. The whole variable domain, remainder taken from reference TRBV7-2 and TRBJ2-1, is GAGVSQSPSNKVTEKGKDVELRCDPISGHTALYWYRQSLGQGLEFLIYFQGNSAPDKSGLPSDRFSAERTGGSVSTLTIQRTQQEDSAVYLCASSKSGSEYNEQFFGPGTRLTVL.

This CDR3 reads CASTQSYEQYF. CDR3 bases read: TGTGCCAGCACACAGTCCTACGAG. The chain is built from TRBV28 and TRBJ2-7, with unresolved D. The CDR3 end is not reached by the read, which stops 3 residues before it; the germline J gene fills it in. Per the germline V gene, CDR1 is MDHEN and CDR2 is SYDVKM. V was cut by 7 bases and J by 1 base, with 5 bases left in between. The CDR3 length is 11 residues.

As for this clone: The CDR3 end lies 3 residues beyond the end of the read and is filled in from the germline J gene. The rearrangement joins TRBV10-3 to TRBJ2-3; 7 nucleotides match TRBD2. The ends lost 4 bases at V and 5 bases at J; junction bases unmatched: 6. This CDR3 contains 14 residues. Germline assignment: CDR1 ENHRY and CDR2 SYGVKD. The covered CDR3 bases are TGTGCCATCAGTGGTCTTGGGGGGGGAGATACG. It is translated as CAISGLGGGDT. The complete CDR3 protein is CAISGLGGGDTQYF.

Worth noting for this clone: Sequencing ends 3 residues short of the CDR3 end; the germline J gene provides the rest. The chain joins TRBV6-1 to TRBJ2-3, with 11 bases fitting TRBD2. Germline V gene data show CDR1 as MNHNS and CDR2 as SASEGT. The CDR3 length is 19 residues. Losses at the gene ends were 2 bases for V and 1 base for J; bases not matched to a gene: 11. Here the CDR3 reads CASSETRTSGFIGTDTQYF. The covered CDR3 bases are TGTGCCAGCAGTGAAACACGGACTAGCGGGTTCATCGGCACAGATACG.

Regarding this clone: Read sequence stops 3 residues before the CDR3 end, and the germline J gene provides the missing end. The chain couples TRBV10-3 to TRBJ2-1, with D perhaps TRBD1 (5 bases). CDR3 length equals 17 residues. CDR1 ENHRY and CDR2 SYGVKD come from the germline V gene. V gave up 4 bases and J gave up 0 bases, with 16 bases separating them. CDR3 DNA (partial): TGTGCCATCAGTGGTTTTCAAAGAGACAGCTCCTACAATGAG. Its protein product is CAISGFQRDSSYNE. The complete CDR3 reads CAISGFQRDSSYNEQFF.

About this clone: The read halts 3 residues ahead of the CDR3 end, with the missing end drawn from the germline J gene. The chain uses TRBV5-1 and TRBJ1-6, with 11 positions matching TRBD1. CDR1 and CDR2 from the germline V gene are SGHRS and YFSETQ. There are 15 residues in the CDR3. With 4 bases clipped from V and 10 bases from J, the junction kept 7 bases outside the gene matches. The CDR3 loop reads CASSGGQGVESPLHF. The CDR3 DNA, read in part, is TGCGCCAGCAGCGGGGGACAGGGGGTTGAATCACCC.

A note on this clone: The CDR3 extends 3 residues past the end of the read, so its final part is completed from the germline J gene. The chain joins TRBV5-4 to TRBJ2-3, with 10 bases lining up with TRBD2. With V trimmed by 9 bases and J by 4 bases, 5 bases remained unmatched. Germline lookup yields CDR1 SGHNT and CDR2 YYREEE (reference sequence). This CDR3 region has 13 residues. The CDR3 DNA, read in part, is TGTGCCACAAAAGCGGGAGGGCCAGATACG. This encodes CATKAGGPDT. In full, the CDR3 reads CATKAGGPDTQYF.

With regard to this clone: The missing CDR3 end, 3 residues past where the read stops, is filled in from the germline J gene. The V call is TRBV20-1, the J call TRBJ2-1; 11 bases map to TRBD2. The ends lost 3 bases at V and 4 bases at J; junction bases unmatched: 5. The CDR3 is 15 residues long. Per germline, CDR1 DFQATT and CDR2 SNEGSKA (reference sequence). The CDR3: CSARPGTSGYNEQFF. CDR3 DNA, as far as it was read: TGCAGTGCTAGGCCCGGGACTAGCGGTTACAATGAG.

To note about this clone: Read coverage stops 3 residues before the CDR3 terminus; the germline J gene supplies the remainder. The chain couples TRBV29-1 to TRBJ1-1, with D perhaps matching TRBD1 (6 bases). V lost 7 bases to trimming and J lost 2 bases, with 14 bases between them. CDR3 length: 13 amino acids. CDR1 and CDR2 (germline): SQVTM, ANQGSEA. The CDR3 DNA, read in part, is TGCAGCGGAAGACAGGATGGAAACACTGAA. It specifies CSGRQDGNTE. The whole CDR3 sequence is CSGRQDGNTEAFF.

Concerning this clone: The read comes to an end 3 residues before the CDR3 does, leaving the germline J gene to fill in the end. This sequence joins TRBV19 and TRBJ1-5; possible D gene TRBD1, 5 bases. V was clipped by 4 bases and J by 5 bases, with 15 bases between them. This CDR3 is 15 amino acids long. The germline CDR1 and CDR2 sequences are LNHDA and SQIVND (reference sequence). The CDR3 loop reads CASSRRTGEDQPQHF. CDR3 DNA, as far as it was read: TGTGCCAGTAGTAGGAGGACGGGGGAGGATCAGCCC.

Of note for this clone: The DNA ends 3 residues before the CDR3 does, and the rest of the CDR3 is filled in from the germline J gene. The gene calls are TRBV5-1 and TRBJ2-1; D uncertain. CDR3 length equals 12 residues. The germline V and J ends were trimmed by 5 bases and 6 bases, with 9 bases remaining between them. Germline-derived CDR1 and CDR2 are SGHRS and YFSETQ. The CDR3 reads CASSTPGNEQFF. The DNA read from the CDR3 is TGCGCCAGCAGTACACCGGGCAATGAG.

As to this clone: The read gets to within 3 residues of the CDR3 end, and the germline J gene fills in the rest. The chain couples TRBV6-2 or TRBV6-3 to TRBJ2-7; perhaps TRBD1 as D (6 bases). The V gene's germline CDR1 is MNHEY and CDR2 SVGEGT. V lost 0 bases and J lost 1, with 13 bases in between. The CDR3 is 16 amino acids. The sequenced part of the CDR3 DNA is TGTGCCAGCAGTTACTCGATTACCAGGGGTTCCTACGAG. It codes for CASSYSITRGSYE. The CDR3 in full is CASSYSITRGSYEQYF.

The CDR3 bases that were read are TGTGCCAGCAGCACTAGTGGGTACCCGACTGAG. This encodes CASSTSGYPTE. The full CDR3 is CASSTSGYPTEQFF. The chain employs TRBV7-2 and TRBJ2-1; D possibly corresponds to TRBD2 (5 bases). With the read ending 3 residues before the CDR3 end, the germline J gene is used to fill in that end. V lost 5 bases and J 9 bases, leaving 17 bases between the germline ends. Germline V gene data show CDR1 as SGHTA and CDR2 as FQGNSA. This CDR3 region has 14 residues.

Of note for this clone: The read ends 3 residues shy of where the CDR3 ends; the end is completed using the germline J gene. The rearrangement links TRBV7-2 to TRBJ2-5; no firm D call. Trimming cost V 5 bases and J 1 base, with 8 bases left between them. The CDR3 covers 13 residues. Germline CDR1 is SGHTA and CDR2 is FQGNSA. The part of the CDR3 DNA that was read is TGTGCCAGCAGCCAACTCATCCAAGAGACC. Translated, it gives CASSQLIQET. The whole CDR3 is CASSQLIQETQYF.

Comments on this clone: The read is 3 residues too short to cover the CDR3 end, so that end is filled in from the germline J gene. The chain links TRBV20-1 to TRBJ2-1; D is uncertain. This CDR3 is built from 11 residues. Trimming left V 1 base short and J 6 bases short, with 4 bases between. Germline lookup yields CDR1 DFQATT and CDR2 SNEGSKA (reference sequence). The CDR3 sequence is CSARGGNEQFF. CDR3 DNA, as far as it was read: TGCAGTGCTAGAGGCGGCAATGAG.

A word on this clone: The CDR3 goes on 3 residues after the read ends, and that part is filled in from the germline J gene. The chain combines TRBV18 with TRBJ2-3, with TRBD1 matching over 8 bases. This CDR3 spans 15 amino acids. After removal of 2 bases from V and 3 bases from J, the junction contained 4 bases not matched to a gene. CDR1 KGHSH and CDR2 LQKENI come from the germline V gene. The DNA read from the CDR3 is TGTGCCAGCTCACCAAAGACAGGGGTGACAGATACG. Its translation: CASSPKTGVTDT. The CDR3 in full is CASSPKTGVTDTQYF.

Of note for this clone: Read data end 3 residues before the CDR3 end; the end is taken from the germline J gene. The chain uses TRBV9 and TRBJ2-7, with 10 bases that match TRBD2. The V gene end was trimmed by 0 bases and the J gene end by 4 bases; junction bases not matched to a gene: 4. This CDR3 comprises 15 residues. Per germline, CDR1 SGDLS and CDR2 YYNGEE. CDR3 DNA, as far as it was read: TGTGCCAGCAGCGTAGCTCCTAGCGGGAGTTACGAG. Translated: CASSVAPSGSYE. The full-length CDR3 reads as CASSVAPSGSYEQYF.

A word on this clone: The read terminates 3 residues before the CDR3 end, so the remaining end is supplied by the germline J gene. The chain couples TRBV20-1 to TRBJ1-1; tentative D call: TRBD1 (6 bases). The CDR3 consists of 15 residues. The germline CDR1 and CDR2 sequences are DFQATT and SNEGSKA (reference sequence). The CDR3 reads CSACAAGTGGGRAFF. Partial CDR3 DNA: TGCAGTGCTTGTGCCGCCGGGACGGGGGGCGGACGG.

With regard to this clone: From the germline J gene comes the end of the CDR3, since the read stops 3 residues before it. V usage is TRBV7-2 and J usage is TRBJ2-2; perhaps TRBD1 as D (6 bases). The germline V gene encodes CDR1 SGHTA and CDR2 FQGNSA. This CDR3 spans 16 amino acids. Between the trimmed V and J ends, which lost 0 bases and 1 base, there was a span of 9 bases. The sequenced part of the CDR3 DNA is TGTGCCAGCAGCTTAGCTGGCAGGGGGAACACCGGGGAG. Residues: CASSLAGRGNTGE. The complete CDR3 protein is CASSLAGRGNTGELFF.

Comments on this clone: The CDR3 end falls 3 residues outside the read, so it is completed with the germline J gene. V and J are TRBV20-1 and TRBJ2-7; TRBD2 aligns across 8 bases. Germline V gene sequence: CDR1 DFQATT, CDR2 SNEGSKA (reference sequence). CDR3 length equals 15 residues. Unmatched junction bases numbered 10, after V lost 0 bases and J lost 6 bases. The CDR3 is CSARDLRGRYGEQYF. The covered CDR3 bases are TGCAGTGCTAGAGATCTCCGCGGGAGGTACGGCGAG.

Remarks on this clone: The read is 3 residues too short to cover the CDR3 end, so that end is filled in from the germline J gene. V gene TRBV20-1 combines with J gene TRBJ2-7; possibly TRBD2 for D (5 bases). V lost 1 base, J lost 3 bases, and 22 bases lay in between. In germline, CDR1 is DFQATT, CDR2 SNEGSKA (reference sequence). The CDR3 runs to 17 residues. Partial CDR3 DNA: TGCAGTGCTAGAGTTAGCGATATCTCGAATCGGTTCTACGAG. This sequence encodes CSARVSDISNRFYE. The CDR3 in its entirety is CSARVSDISNRFYEQYF.

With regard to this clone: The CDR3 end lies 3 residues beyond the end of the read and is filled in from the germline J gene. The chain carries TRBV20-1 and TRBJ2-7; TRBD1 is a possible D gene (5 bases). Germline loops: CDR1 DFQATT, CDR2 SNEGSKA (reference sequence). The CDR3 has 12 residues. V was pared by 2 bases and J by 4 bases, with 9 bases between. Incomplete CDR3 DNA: TGCAGTGCTAGAATTCAGGGTTACGAG. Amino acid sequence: CSARIQGYE. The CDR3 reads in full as CSARIQGYEQYF.

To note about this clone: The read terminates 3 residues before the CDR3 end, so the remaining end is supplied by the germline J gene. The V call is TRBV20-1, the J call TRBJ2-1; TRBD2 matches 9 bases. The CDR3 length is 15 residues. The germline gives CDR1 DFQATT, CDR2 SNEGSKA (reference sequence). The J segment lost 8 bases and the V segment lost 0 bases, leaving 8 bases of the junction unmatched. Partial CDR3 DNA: TGCAGTGCTAGAGATGGCGGGAGGGCCTTCGATGAG. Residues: CSARDGGRAFDE. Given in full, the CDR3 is CSARDGGRAFDEQFF.

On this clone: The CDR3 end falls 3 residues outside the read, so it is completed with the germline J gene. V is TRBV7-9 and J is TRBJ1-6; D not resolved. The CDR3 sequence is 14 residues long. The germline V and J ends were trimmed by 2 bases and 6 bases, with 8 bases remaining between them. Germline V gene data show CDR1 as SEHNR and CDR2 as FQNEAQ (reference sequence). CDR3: CASSLLGPNSPLHF. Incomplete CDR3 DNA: TGTGCCAGCAGCTTACTGGGCCCTAATTCACCC.